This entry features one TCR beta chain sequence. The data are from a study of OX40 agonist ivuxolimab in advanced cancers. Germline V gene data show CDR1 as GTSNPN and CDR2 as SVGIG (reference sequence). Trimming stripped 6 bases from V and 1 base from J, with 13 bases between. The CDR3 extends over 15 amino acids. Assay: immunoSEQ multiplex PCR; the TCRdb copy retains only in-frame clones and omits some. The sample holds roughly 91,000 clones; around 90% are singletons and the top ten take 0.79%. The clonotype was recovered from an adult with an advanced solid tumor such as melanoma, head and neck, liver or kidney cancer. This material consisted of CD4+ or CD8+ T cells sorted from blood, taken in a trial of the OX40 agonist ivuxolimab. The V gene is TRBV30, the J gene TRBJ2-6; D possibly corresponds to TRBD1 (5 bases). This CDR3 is CACNTAGSGANVLTF. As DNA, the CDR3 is TGTGCCTGCAATACGGCAGGGTCTGGGGCCAACGTCCTGACTTTC.